This passage covers 32 T cell receptor beta chains from one sample sequenced in a study of Ad26.COV2.S vaccination and SARS-CoV-2 variants. Produced via immunoSEQ multiplex PCR; TCRdb's table is partial and in-frame only. The sample yields some 320,000 clones, around four fifths seen once. The sample's treatment: roughly 19 received Ad26.COV2.S at low or high dose, single or two shots; a few received placebo; per-sample allocation not given. Collection of samples fell on day 63 after the first vaccine or placebo injection. Sequencing was performed on peripheral blood, taken in a trial of Ad26.COV2.S vaccine versus placebo. These receptors were obtained from a person between 18 and 65 years old who received the Ad26.COV2.S COVID-19 vaccine or a placebo.

V is TRBV5-1 and J is TRBJ1-6; D is perhaps TRBD1 (5 bases). V lost 4 bases and J lost 8, with 19 bases in between. Germline CDR1 SGHRS, CDR2 YFSETQ. This CDR3 is built from 16 residues. The chain's CDR3 is CASSADGPGGYSPLHF. Here the CDR3 DNA reads TGCGCCAGCAGCGCTGACGGCCCCGGGGGGTATTCACCCCTCCACTTT.

The rearrangement joins TRBV9 to TRBJ1-1; TRBD1 might be the D (5 bases). Trimming pared 0 bases from V and 5 bases from J, leaving 14 bases between. The CDR3 is made up of 15 amino acids. Germline assignment: CDR1 SGDLS and CDR2 YYNGEE. As DNA, the CDR3 is TGTGCCAGCAGCGTAGCGGGGGGGGTTGGGACTGAAGCTTTCTTT. Translating it yields CASSVAGGVGTEAFF.

This clone has more than one count but fewer than ten. This chain connects TRBV5-4 to TRBJ2-3, with D possibly matching TRBD2 (6 bases). The CDR3 covers 16 residues. The germline V gene has CDR1 SGHNT and CDR2 YYREEE (reference sequence). V gave up 5 bases and J gave up 4 bases, with 20 bases separating them. The CDR3 here is CASREGLKGSADTQYF. Written as DNA, the CDR3 is TGTGCCAGCAGGGAGGGACTGAAAGGGTCAGCAGATACGCAGTATTTT.

The table lists this clone with a count of one. The V gene is TRBV2, the J gene TRBJ2-1; D possibly matches TRBD1 or TRBD2 (6 bases each). Between the trimmed V and J ends, which lost 6 bases and 12 bases, there was a span of 21 bases. The CDR3 extends over 14 amino acids. Germline loops: CDR1 SNHLY, CDR2 FYNNEI. The CDR3 DNA reads TGTGCCAGCAGGGGGCTTGCAGGGGACTTTTGGCAGTTCTTC. Translating gives CASRGLAGDFWQFF.

CDR3 in DNA: TGTGCCAGCAGCAAAGTAGACTTGCAAGAGACCCAGTACTTC. Amino acids: CASSKVDLQETQYF. The chain links TRBV21-1 to TRBJ2-5; TRBD2 is the table's D call, not checked against the DNA. TRBV21-1 is deemed a pseudogene. This CDR3 region has 14 residues.

This chain connects TRBV2 to TRBJ2-3; 8 nucleotides align to TRBD1. After removal of 4 bases from V and 5 bases from J, the junction contained 8 bases not matched to a gene. The CDR3 runs to 15 residues. Germline CDR1 and CDR2: SNHLY and FYNNEI. This CDR3 reads CASSGGQGGRDTQYF. The CDR3 DNA is TGTGCCAGCAGTGGCGGACAGGGTGGTAGAGATACGCAGTATTTT. The entire variable domain, with the rest obtained from reference TRBV2 and TRBJ2-3, is as follows: EPEVTQTPSHQVTQMGQEVILRCVPISNHLYFYWYRQILGQKVEFLVSFYNNEISEKSEIFDDQFSVERPDGSNFTLKIRSTKLEDSAMYFCASSGGQGGRDTQYFGPGTRLTVL.

This rearrangement joins TRBV7-2 to TRBJ1-1; 7 bases match TRBD1. Germline V CDR1 and CDR2: SGHTA, FQGNSA. This CDR3 region has 14 residues. J lost 7 bases, V lost 2 bases, and 7 bases had no gene match. The CDR3 region has the DNA TGTGCCAGCAGCTTAAGACAGGGTAGAAATGAAGCTTTCTTT. The encoded protein is CASSLRQGRNEAFF.

V gene TRBV18 combines with J gene TRBJ1-3, with D possibly being TRBD1 (5 bases). CDR3 length: 15 amino acids. V was clipped by 0 bases and J by 6 bases, with 12 bases between them. From germline, CDR1 is KGHSH and CDR2 LQKENI. The CDR3, as DNA: TGTGCCAGCTCACCACCGAGCCAGGGAGAAAACACCATATATTTT. Protein: CASSPPSQGENTIYF.

The chain carries TRBV29-1 and TRBJ1-5; weak D call: TRBD1 (5 bases). The length of the CDR3 is 12 residues. The V and J ends lost 6 bases and 5 bases respectively, with 11 bases between them. Germline CDR1 SQVTM, CDR2 ANQGSEA. DNA for the CDR3: TGCAGCGTCAGGGACGGTGATCAGCCCCAGCATTTT. This codes for CSVRDGDQPQHF. Looking up the rest from reference TRBV29-1 and TRBJ1-5 gives the full variable domain: SAVISQKPSRDICQRGTSLTIQCQVDSQVTMMFWYRQQPGQSLTLIATANQGSEATYESGFVIDKFPISRPNLTFSTLTVSNMSPEDSSIYLCSVRDGDQPQHFGDGTRLSIL.

The gene calls are TRBV28 and TRBJ1-6; tentatively, D is TRBD1 (6 bases). Per germline, CDR1 MDHEN and CDR2 SYDVKM. V lost 6 bases and J 2 bases, leaving 8 bases between the germline ends. This CDR3 contains 14 residues. The CDR3 here is CASRQGTYNSPLHF. The CDR3 coding sequence is TGTGCCAGCAGACAGGGAACCTATAATTCACCCCTCCACTTT.

The rearrangement uses TRBV16 and TRBJ1-5; D gene uncertain. Per germline, CDR1 KGHSY and CDR2 FQNENV. This CDR3 has 12 amino acids. The V and J ends lost 6 bases and 7 bases respectively, with 10 bases between them. CDR3 sequence: CASRGINQPQHF. The CDR3, as DNA: TGTGCCAGCAGGGGAATAAACCAGCCCCAGCATTTT.

The chain couples TRBV13 to TRBJ2-6; TRBD2 agrees at 7 bases. CDR1 and CDR2 from the germline V gene are PRHDT and FYEKMQ (reference sequence). V lost 5 bases, J lost 4 bases, and 5 bases stayed unmatched. This CDR3 spans 15 amino acids. CDR3 protein: CASSRAGVGANVLTF. CDR3 in DNA: TGTGCCAGCAGCCGCGCGGGGGTCGGGGCCAACGTCCTGACTTTC.

This chain uses TRBV7-9 with TRBJ2-7; D not certain. CDR3 length equals 11 residues. V lost 2 bases, J lost 6 bases, and 5 bases lay in between. Germline assignment: CDR1 SEHNR and CDR2 FQNEAQ (reference sequence). This CDR3 is CASSLWREQYF. The CDR3 coding sequence is TGTGCCAGCAGCTTATGGCGCGAGCAGTACTTC.

The V and J genes are TRBV5-1 and TRBJ2-7, with 8 nucleotides matching TRBD2. Germline CDR1 reads SGHRS; CDR2 reads YFSETQ. The CDR3 runs 15 residues. V shed 3 bases and J 2 bases; nucleotides not matched to a gene: 7. CDR3 nucleotide sequence: TGCGCCAGCAGCTCGGGGGGGACTAACGCCTACGAGCAGTACTTC. Translating gives CASSSGGTNAYEQYF.

The chain couples TRBV7-9 to TRBJ1-2, with D possibly matching TRBD1 (6 bases). CDR3 size: 15 residues. Per the germline V gene, CDR1 is SEHNR and CDR2 is FQNEAQ (reference sequence). Trimming pared 5 bases from V and 8 bases from J, leaving 21 bases between. CDR3 sequence reads: CASSTTGPSLGGYTF. In nucleotides, the CDR3 is TGTGCCAGCAGCACAACAGGGCCCAGCCTCGGGGGCTACACCTTC. Together with reference TRBV7-9 and TRBJ1-2, the CDR3 gives the full variable domain: DTGVSQNPRHKITKRGQNVTFRCDPISEHNRLYWYRQTLGQGPEFLTYFQNEAQLEKSRLLSDRFSAERPKGSFSTLEIQRTEQGDSAMYLCASSTTGPSLGGYTFGSGTRLTVV.

This chain joins TRBV6-5 and TRBJ1-4, with TRBD1 as a possible D gene (5 bases). CDR1 is MNHEY and CDR2 is SVGAGI in the germline V gene. The CDR3 length is 15 residues. Trimming took off 0 bases at V and 8 bases at J, with 13 bases between the two ends. This chain's CDR3 is CASSYSGTSWEKLFF. CDR3 nucleotide sequence: TGTGCCAGCAGTTACTCAGGGACCTCGTGGGAAAAACTGTTTTTT.

The J gene is TRBJ2-5, the V gene TRBV5-5; D may match TRBD1 or TRBD2 (5 bases each). The V gene's germline CDR1 is SGHKS and CDR2 YYEKEE (reference sequence). The CDR3 consists of 14 residues. V shed 5 bases and J shed 4 bases, with 15 bases lying between them. This CDR3 reads CASSSLRETETQYF. DNA of the CDR3: TGTGCCAGCAGTTCCCTCAGGGAGACAGAGACCCAGTACTTC.

This sequence joins TRBV11-2 and TRBJ1-6; 9 bases are shared with TRBD1. There are 15 residues in the CDR3. J was trimmed by 8 bases and V by 1 base; bases with no gene match: 3. The germline gives CDR1 SGHAT, CDR2 FQNNGV. This chain's CDR3 is CASSLGTGVDSPLHF. The CDR3 DNA is TGTGCCAGCAGCTTAGGGACAGGGGTGGATTCACCCCTCCACTTT.

The chain has TRBV5-1 and TRBJ1-4; 8 nucleotides line up with TRBD1. Trimming removed 3 bases from V and 5 bases from J; junction bases left unmatched: 6. The CDR3 sequence is 15 residues long. Germline CDR1 is SGHRS and CDR2 is YFSETQ. The CDR3 DNA follows: TGCGCCAGCAGCTCCCAGGGGGCCCGCAATGAAAAACTGTTTTTT. It yields the protein CASSSQGARNEKLFF.

The gene calls are TRBV3-1 (or the pseudogene TRBV3-2) and TRBJ2-1; D is possibly TRBD1 or TRBD2 (6 bases each). V was pared by 3 bases and J by 4 bases, with 19 bases between. The CDR3 has 17 residues. From germline, CDR1 is LGHDT and CDR2 YNNKEL (reference sequence). CDR3 region: CASSHEPGQGTYNEQFF. In DNA, the CDR3 is TGTGCCAGCAGCCATGAGCCGGGGCAGGGGACTTACAATGAGCAGTTCTTC.

This clone was seen a few times. This rearrangement joins TRBV2 to TRBJ1-3, with D possibly TRBD1 on 6 matching bases. The V end was cut by 5 bases, the J end by 3 bases, with 14 bases between. Germline V CDR1 and CDR2: SNHLY, FYNNEI. The CDR3 extends over 15 amino acids. The CDR3 region is CASSYSGQYGNTIYF. CDR3 sequence (DNA): TGTGCCAGCAGTTACTCCGGACAGTATGGAAACACCATATATTTT.

This clone was counted a single time. The chain employs TRBV6-5 and TRBJ2-5; D is possibly TRBD2 (5 bases). The V end was cut by 6 bases, the J end by 3 bases, with 11 bases between. Looked up from germline, CDR1 is MNHEY and CDR2 is SVGAGI. The CDR3 runs to 13 residues. CDR3 nucleotides: TGTGCCAGCAGACGCGGGTGGGAAGAGACCCAGTACTTC. This translates into CASRRGWEETQYF.

V gene TRBV20-1 combines with J gene TRBJ1-1; the D is unclear. The CDR3 extends over 13 amino acids. V was clipped by 3 bases and J by 0 bases, with 8 bases between them. Germline V gives CDR1 DFQATT, CDR2 SNEGSKA (reference sequence). As DNA, the CDR3 is TGCAGTGCTAGTAACAGCTTGAACACTGAAGCTTTCTTT. Its protein product is CSASNSLNTEAFF.

This sequence joins TRBV7-6 and TRBJ1-3, with 9 bases that match TRBD1. Germline CDR1 is SGHVS and CDR2 is FNYEAQ. The CDR3 consists of 16 residues. After removal of 1 base from V and 3 bases from J, the junction contained 4 bases not matched to a gene. The CDR3 bases are TGTGCCAGCAGCTTAGAGGACAGGGGAGGTGGAAACACCATATATTTT. It specifies CASSLEDRGGGNTIYF.

In nucleotides, the CDR3 is TGCGCCAGCAGCCAAGAGGTTTGGGATTCACCCCTCCACTTT. Translation: CASSQEVWDSPLHF. The chain carries TRBV4-1 and TRBJ1-6; D is uncertain. V dropped 0 bases and J dropped 8 bases, with 8 bases sitting between them. Germline CDR1 and CDR2: MGHRA and YSYEKL. The CDR3 extends over 14 amino acids.

The rearrangement links TRBV30 to TRBJ1-3; no reliable D call. The V gene's germline CDR1 is GTSNPN and CDR2 SVGIG (reference sequence). This CDR3 contains 19 residues. Trimming took 1 base from V and 0 from J, leaving 22 bases between them. For the CDR3, the DNA is TGTGCCTGGAGTGAAGAGGAAGTCAGACGTTATCTCTCTGGAAACACCATATATTTT. It specifies CAWSEEEVRRYLSGNTIYF. Full variable domain (missing parts from reference TRBV30 and TRBJ1-3): SQTIHQWPATLVQPVGSPLSLECTVEGTSNPNLYWYRQAAGRGLQLLFYSVGIGQISSEVPQNLSASRPQDRQFILSSKKLLLSDSGFYLCAWSEEEVRRYLSGNTIYFGEGSWLTVV.

This clone occurred a few times. The genes are TRBV19 and TRBJ1-2; 9 bases match TRBD1. Germline V gene lookup returns CDR1 LNHDA and CDR2 SQIVND (reference sequence). The CDR3 has 14 amino acids. The ends lost 3 bases at V and 4 bases at J; junction bases unmatched: 3. DNA for the CDR3: TGTGCCAGTAGTATTAGGGGACAGGGCTATGGCTACACCTTC. Translated, it gives CASSIRGQGYGYTF.

In its sample, this clone was seen once. The sample has other DNA sequences that encode this CDR3 too. V is TRBV2 and J is TRBJ1-5, with TRBD1 identical over 9 bases. The CDR3 is made up of 13 amino acids. From germline, CDR1 is SNHLY and CDR2 FYNNEI. Losses at the gene ends were 9 bases for V and 2 bases for J; bases not matched to a gene: 2. This CDR3 is CASRTGGNQPQHF. The DNA for the CDR3 is TGTGCCAGTAGGACAGGGGGCAATCAGCCCCAGCATTTT.

The chain carries TRBV11-3 and TRBJ1-1; weak D call: TRBD1 (5 bases). This CDR3 has 12 amino acids. V dropped 3 bases and J dropped 6 bases, with 8 bases sitting between them. The germline V gene encodes CDR1 SGHNT and CDR2 YENEEA. The CDR3 region is CASSFRGSEAFF. CDR3 bases: TGTGCCAGCAGCTTCCGGGGCTCTGAAGCTTTCTTT.

This chain links TRBV18 with TRBJ1-1; no clear D. Germline CDR1 reads KGHSH; CDR2 reads LQKENI. V was trimmed by 4 bases and J by 6 bases, leaving 6 bases between them. This CDR3 has 11 amino acids. The CDR3 sequence: CASSRRAEAFF. In nucleotides, the CDR3 is TGTGCCAGCTCACGACGGGCTGAAGCTTTCTTT.

The CDR3 loop reads CASSSSVGSYEQYF. The CDR3 coding sequence is TGCGCCAGCAGCTCTAGTGTTGGATCCTACGAGCAGTACTTC. The genes are TRBV5-1 and TRBJ2-7; D gene unclear. V shed 3 bases and J shed 1 base, with 11 bases lying between them. The CDR3 sequence is 14 residues long. CDR1 SGHRS and CDR2 YFSETQ come from the germline V gene.

V and J are TRBV3-1 (or the pseudogene TRBV3-2) and TRBJ2-1, with 12 bases matching TRBD2. V was clipped by 4 bases and J by 4 bases; unmatched bases: 5. The CDR3 runs to 16 residues. CDR1 LGHDT and CDR2 YNNKEL come from the germline V gene (reference sequence). This CDR3 is CASSPTSGGPYNEQFF. The CDR3 DNA is TGTGCCAGCAGCCCCACTAGCGGGGGGCCTTACAATGAGCAGTTCTTC.